The rows below give T cell receptor beta chains drawn from one sample of a study of cytomegalovirus exposure and HLA in healthy donors. Generated by immunoSEQ multiplex PCR, the TCRdb table keeps only in-frame clones and is missing some. This sample carries approximately 95,000 clones, more than 70% of them seen once, and the ten largest clones take approximately 11%. Material: PBMCs. These receptors originate from a man younger than 35 in good health and CMV-seropositive. Both conserved end residues are part of each CDR3. Each record gives: V gene, clone size, J gene, D gene, CDR3 DNA, CDR3 protein. The D gene is left open where the match is weak. Size tells how often a clone was seen (once, few, many) or the class of an expanded clone, and some rows leave it out.

>TRBV15|-|TRBJ1-4|-
TGTGCCACCAGCAGCGAAGTAGGAGGCGAAAAACTGTTTTTT
CATSSEVGGEKLFF
>TRBV10-3|-|TRBJ1-2|TRBD1
TGTGCCATCAGTGACCCGAGGGGACAGGGGGCCCCTAACTATGGCTACACCTTC
CAISDPRGQGAPNYGYTF
>TRBV10-1|-|TRBJ2-3|TRBD1
TGCGCCAGCTCTGAGCCCGGGACAGGGGACACAGATACGCAGTATTTT
CASSEPGTGDTDTQYF
>TRBV5-1|few|TRBJ1-2|-
TGCGCCAGCAGTTACTCCCCCTCCGAGGGTGGCTACACCTTC
CASSYSPSEGGYTF
>TRBV7-8|-|TRBJ1-6|-
TGTGCCAGCAGCTCAGGACAGAATAATTCACCCCTCCACTTT
CASSSGQNNSPLHF
>TRBV27|-|TRBJ1-2|TRBD1
TGTGCCAGCAGTTTACGGTCCGGGACAGGACGCTATGGCTACACCTTC
CASSLRSGTGRYGYTF
>TRBV25-1|-|TRBJ2-7|TRBD1
TGTGCCAGCGGGGACAGCGTCTCCTACGAGCAGTACTTC
CASGDSVSYEQYF
>TRBV28|once|TRBJ1-5|-
TGTGCCAGCAATACAGGGCTGGGCAATCAGCCCCAGCATTTT
CASNTGLGNQPQHF
>TRBV4-1|-|TRBJ2-1|TRBD2
TGCGCCAGCAGCCAAGATTGGTGGGGGACTAGCGGGGTTAGCTCCTACAATGAGCAGTTCTTC
CASSQDWWGTSGVSSYNEQFF
>TRBV27|-|TRBJ2-7|-
TGTGCCAGCAGTCCTGGGGGCGGTGAGCAGTGCTTC
CASSPGGGEQCF
>TRBV7-8|-|TRBJ1-1|-
TGTGCCAGCAGCCCTATCGCCACTGAAGCTTTCTTT
CASSPIATEAFF
>TRBV13|-|TRBJ1-1|TRBD1
TGTGCCAGCAGCTTTAGGGACAGGGCCGAAAGCACTGAAGCTTTCTTT
CASSFRDRAESTEAFF
>TRBV7-6|-|TRBJ2-7|TRBD1
TGTGCCAGCAGCTTATCCAGGACAGGGTCGTCGGTCTACGAGCAGTACTTC
CASSLSRTGSSVYEQYF
>TRBV5-8|-|TRBJ1-2|-
TGTGCCAGCAGCTTGCGGGGATCTGCTAACTATGGCTACACCTTC
CASSLRGSANYGYTF
>TRBV5-1|-|TRBJ1-4|-
TGCGCCAGCAGCTTGGCCGTGGGAGTCATGGGTGAAAAACTGTTTTTT
CASSLAVGVMGEKLFF
>TRBV28|-|TRBJ2-5|-
TGTGCCAGCAGTTTTCCGGGATCGGGGGAGACCCAGTACTTC
CASSFPGSGETQYF
>TRBV5-1|-|TRBJ1-1|TRBD1
TGCGCCAGCAGCTCCAGTCCCGGGACAGGCTTGAACACTGAAGCTTTCTTT
CASSSSPGTGLNTEAFF
>TRBV7-3|-|TRBJ1-6|-
TGTGCCAGCAGGTCTACAGGGAATTCACCCCTCCACTTT
CASRSTGNSPLHF
>TRBV28|-|TRBJ1-5|-
TGTGCCAGCAGCCAGGAGGACAGCCTGAATCAGCCCCAGCATTTT
CASSQEDSLNQPQHF
>TRBV18|-|TRBJ2-5|-
TGTGCCAGCTCACCTTCAGCGGAAGGGTTGGGAGAGACCCAGTACTTC
CASSPSAEGLGETQYF
>TRBV10-3|-|TRBJ2-5|TRBD1
TGTGCCATCAGTGAACCGGGACAGGGTTTCGAGACCCAGTACTTC
CAISEPGQGFETQYF
>TRBV30|-|TRBJ1-1|-
TGTGCCTGGCGGAGAACAGGGAACACTGAAGCTTTCTTT
CAWRRTGNTEAFF
>TRBV27|once|TRBJ2-7|-
TGTGCCAGCAGAAATGAGGGGACACGCTACGAGCAGTACTTC
CASRNEGTRYEQYF
>TRBV6-5|-|TRBJ2-2|TRBD1
TGTGCCAGCAGTTACCTGACAGGGGCCGGCGGGGAGCTGTTTTTT
CASSYLTGAGGELFF
>TRBV9|-|TRBJ1-2|TRBD1
TGTGCCAGCAGCCCCGGACAGGGGGTATATGGCTACACCTTC
CASSPGQGVYGYTF
>TRBV7-9|-|TRBJ2-5|-
TGTGCCAGCACCCCGGCGGGGACCCAGTACTTC
CASTPAGTQYF
>TRBV19|-|TRBJ1-4|-
TGTGCCAGTAGTATTTCCCTTAATGAAAAACTGTTTTTT
CASSISLNEKLFF
>TRBV5-5|-|TRBJ2-5|-
TGTGCCAGCAGCTTGGGGGGGCCGATAAGGGAGACCCAGTACTTC
CASSLGGPIRETQYF
>TRBV30|-|TRBJ1-1|-
TGTGCCTGGAGGACGGGGGGAGGAACTGAAGCTTTCTTT
CAWRTGGGTEAFF
>TRBV30|-|TRBJ1-1|-
TGTGCCTGGAGTGTAAGGGGAGGCACTGAAGCTTTCTTT
CAWSVRGGTEAFF
>TRBV27|-|TRBJ1-5|TRBD1
TGTGCCAGCCGACCGGGAGCAGGGGGCTATCAGCCCCAGCATTTT
CASRPGAGGYQPQHF
>TRBV4-2|once|TRBJ1-3|-
TGTGCCAGCAGCCAAGAGGGTCCGGGCTCTGGAAACACCATATATTTT
CASSQEGPGSGNTIYF
>TRBV4-1|-|TRBJ2-1|-
TGCGCCAGCAGTCTGAAACAGTACTACAATGAGCAGTTCTTC
CASSLKQYYNEQFF
>TRBV11-2|once|TRBJ2-3|TRBD2
TGTGCCAGCAGCCGCGGGGGAGATACGCAGTATTTT
CASSRGGDTQYF
>TRBV27|-|TRBJ2-7|TRBD1
TGTGCCAGCAGTTTCCATCTCGGGGACAGGGGTCCCTACGAGCAGTACTTC
CASSFHLGDRGPYEQYF
>TRBV28|-|TRBJ2-7|TRBD2
TGTGCCAGCAGCCGTCTAGCGGGGGCCTACGAGCAGTACTTC
CASSRLAGAYEQYF
>TRBV4-1|-|TRBJ1-2|-
TGCGCCAGCAGCCAAGAAGGAGGGCTGGGGTATGGCTACACCTTC
CASSQEGGLGYGYTF
>TRBV5-4|-|TRBJ2-2|TRBD1
TGTGCCAGCACCTTGGAAAGGGGACAGAGAGGGGAGCTGTTTTTT
CASTLERGQRGELFF
>TRBV29-1|-|TRBJ1-1|-
TGCAGCGCCGTGGGCCCTGAAGCTTTCTTT
CSAVGPEAFF
>TRBV7-9|-|TRBJ1-1|-
TGTGCCAGCAGCTTAGAGCACACTGAAGCTTTCTTT
CASSLEHTEAFF
>TRBV2|-|TRBJ1-2|TRBD1
TGTGCCAGATCAACAGGGGGTAACTATGGCTACACCTTC
CARSTGGNYGYTF
>TRBV7-2|-|TRBJ1-4|TRBD1
TGTGCCAGCAGCTTACAGGGGGTTAATGAAAAACTGTTTTTT
CASSLQGVNEKLFF
>TRBV11-3|-|TRBJ2-1|-
TGTGCCAGCAGCTTAGGCGGGGTATCCTACAATGAGCAGTTCTTC
CASSLGGVSYNEQFF
>TRBV11-2|few|TRBJ1-6|-
TGTGCCAGCAGCTTAGAGACAGGAAGGTCACCCCTCCACTTT
CASSLETGRSPLHF
>TRBV2|-|TRBJ2-1|TRBD2
TGTGCCAGCAGTGAAGCGCTTGGCGGGGGGGCCGAAAATGAGCAGTTCTTC
CASSEALGGGAENEQFF
>TRBV5-1|-|TRBJ2-1|-
TGCGCCAGCAGCTTTTCCGGGACATTGGGCGATGAGCAGTTCTTC
CASSFSGTLGDEQFF